The clone carrying this T cell receptor beta chain was picked up many times. Alongside a J-beta primer mix, a sample-barcoded 5' primer served in a second PCR lasting roughly 7 to 12 cycles. TCRdb reprocessed the 5' RACE reads with MiXCR, giving one entry per CDR3 protein. Of around 1,500,000 distinct CDR3 sequences in the sample, roughly 28% were seen once. This record comes from a study of blood T cells in healthy people across ages. Per the germline V gene, CDR1 is SQVTM and CDR2 is ANQGSEA. The trim removed 6 bases at V and 3 bases at J, leaving 8 bases unmatched. The CDR3 has 15 amino acids. Sequencing input: blood. The J gene is TRBJ2-3, the V gene TRBV29-1, with TRBD1 identical over 11 bases. This clonotype originated in a woman between 25 and 40 years old in good health. The CDR3 DNA is TGCAGCGTAGCCTCCGGGACAGGGGGAACAGATACGCAGTATTTT. It yields the protein CSVASGTGGTDTQYF.